This T cell receptor beta chain stems from a study of PD-1 blockade in classical Hodgkin lymphoma. The overall study: Every 2 weeks, patients got 3 mg/kg intravenous nivolumab.

Germline V lookup: CDR1 SEHNR, CDR2 FQNEAQ (reference sequence). With V trimmed by 0 bases and J by 3 bases, 7 bases remained unmatched. The CDR3 extends over 17 amino acids. Using immunoSEQ multiplex PCR, the repertoire was profiled, and TCRdb retains in-frame clones only, with some absent. The sample holds over 45,000 clones, 73% seen once. This clone was counted between two and nine times. What it binds is unknown. Relapses following autologous stem cell transplantation were seen in all patients, with brentuximab vedotin exposure varying. The study recorded best responses of complete response, partial response or progressive disease. General study results and limits: Complete responders entered with baseline diversity on par with newly diagnosed patients, the results showed.

The clonotype comes from a human donor with classical Hodgkin lymphoma. Sequenced here: peripheral blood mononuclear cells (PBMCs), sampled before the second cycle of nivolumab. The rearrangement joins TRBV7-9 to TRBJ1-3; TRBD1 matches 8 bases. The CDR3, as DNA: TGTGCCAGCAGCTTAGCGCCCGGACAGGGCGTTGGAAACACCATATATTTT. This codes for CASSLAPGQGVGNTIYF.